This entry features one TCR beta chain sequence. At the DNA level, this CDR3 is encoded by other sequences in the same sample as well. The data were taken from a study of blood T cell repertoires in COVID-19. Here immunoSEQ multiplex PCR was the method, and the copy in TCRdb shows in-frame clones only, minus some. The repertoire holds some 100,000 clones, 81% seen once, with roughly 25% in the top ten. CDR1 and CDR2 (germline): KGHSH, LQKENI. This CDR3 region has 14 residues. V lost 3 bases to trimming and J lost 1 base; unmatched junction nucleotides: 2. The chain carries TRBV18 and TRBJ1-2; 7 positions agree with TRBD1. What was sequenced was peripheral blood. This TCR came from a man at least 80 years old with active or convalescent COVID-19. The CDR3 region has the DNA TGTGCCAGCTCACCGGGACAGAGTAACTATGGCTACACCTTC. Translation: CASSPGQSNYGYTF. Together with reference TRBV18 and TRBJ1-2, the CDR3 gives the full variable domain: NAGVMQNPRHLVRRRGQEARLRCSPMKGHSHVYWYRQLPEEGLKFMVYLQKENIIDESGMPKERFSAEFPKEGPSILRIQQVVRGDSAAYFCASSPGQSNYGYTFGSGTRLTVV.